These 30 T cell receptor beta chains originate from one sample sequenced in a study of blood T cell repertoires in COVID-19. Assay: immunoSEQ multiplex PCR; the TCRdb copy retains only in-frame clones and omits some. The sample lists about 170,000 clones; 83% were seen once. The specimen was peripheral blood. These receptors were taken from a woman of 80 years or more with acute or convalescent COVID-19.

V is TRBV18 and J is TRBJ2-4, with D tentatively TRBD2 (7 bases). Per the germline V gene, CDR1 is KGHSH and CDR2 is LQKENI. The CDR3 totals 17 residues. V gave up 0 bases and J gave up 3 bases, with 15 bases separating them. The CDR3 reads CASSPPGSGTSKNIQYF. Here the CDR3 DNA reads TGTGCCAGCTCACCACCGGGGAGCGGGACAAGCAAAAACATTCAGTACTTC.

The genes are TRBV5-1 and TRBJ2-7, with TRBD1 as a possible D gene (6 bases). CDR1 SGHRS and CDR2 YFSETQ come from the germline V gene. Deletions cut 0 bases from V and 7 bases from J, with 14 bases between. CDR3 size: 14 residues. For the CDR3, the DNA is TGCGCCAGCAGCTTGGTGGCAGGGGCGAAGGAGCAGTACTTC. Its protein product is CASSLVAGAKEQYF.

The DNA for the CDR3 is TGTGCCTGGAGTGTACCAGCGGGCTTCCAGTTCTTC. Protein product: CAWSVPAGFQFF. The chain links TRBV30 to TRBJ2-1; TRBD2 might be the D (6 bases). The ends were cut back, 0 bases at V and 13 bases at J, with 13 bases in the middle. This CDR3 region has 12 residues. Looked up from germline, CDR1 is GTSNPN and CDR2 is SVGIG (reference sequence).

The chain has TRBV6-2 or TRBV6-3 and TRBJ2-7; 7 bases line up with TRBD1. CDR3 length: 15 residues. The germline gives CDR1 MNHEY, CDR2 SVGEGT. The J segment lost 4 bases and the V segment lost 2 bases, leaving 8 bases of the junction unmatched. CDR3: CASSYPGQKGYEQYF. CDR3 nucleotide sequence: TGTGCCAGCAGTTACCCGGGACAGAAAGGATACGAGCAGTACTTC.

This chain links TRBV7-2 with TRBJ2-3; D is possibly TRBD2 (6 bases). This CDR3 has 15 amino acids. Germline V gives CDR1 SGHTA, CDR2 FQGNSA. Trimming took 2 bases from V and 3 from J, leaving 12 bases between them. CDR3 DNA: TGTGCCAGCAGCTTACGGGGGATAAGTACAGATACGCAGTATTTT. Protein sequence: CASSLRGISTDTQYF.

The rearrangement joins TRBV7-2 to TRBJ1-3; TRBD1 might be the D (5 bases). This CDR3 contains 16 residues. V was shortened by 5 bases and J by 0 bases, with 14 bases between the two germline ends. Germline assignment: CDR1 SGHTA and CDR2 FQGNSA. DNA for the CDR3: TGTGCCAGCAGCCCAGGGATAGGTCGCTCTGGAAACACCATATATTTT. This gives the protein CASSPGIGRSGNTIYF. Full variable domain (remainder filled in from reference TRBV7-2 and TRBJ1-3): GAGVSQSPSNKVTEKGKDVELRCDPISGHTALYWYRQSLGQGLEFLIYFQGNSAPDKSGLPSDRFSAERTGGSVSTLTIQRTQQEDSAVYLCASSPGIGRSGNTIYFGEGSWLTVV.

The V and J genes are TRBV12-3 or TRBV12-4 and TRBJ1-1, with D unresolved. Trimming took 3 bases from V and 1 from J, leaving 6 bases between them. This CDR3 comprises 13 residues. The CDR3 reads CASSFTENTEAFF. CDR3 DNA sequence: TGTGCCAGCAGTTTTACTGAGAACACTGAAGCTTTCTTT.

This clone was found once. The genes are TRBV9 and TRBJ2-3; D is uncertain. Germline values: CDR1 SGDLS, CDR2 YYNGEE. Trimming took 4 bases from V and 2 from J, leaving 5 bases between them. The CDR3 spans 12 residues. CDR3: CASSFITDTQYF. DNA for the CDR3: TGTGCCAGCAGCTTCATCACAGATACGCAGTATTTT.

The CDR3 nucleotides read TGTGCTAGTGGATGGGGGGGCTCTGCCTACGAGCAGTACTTC. Its protein product is CASGWGGSAYEQYF. V is TRBV12-5 and J is TRBJ2-7; D is perhaps TRBD2 (7 bases). In germline, CDR1 is LGHNT, CDR2 FRNRAP. The CDR3 loop spans 14 amino acids. The ends were cut back, 6 bases at V and 2 bases at J, with 14 bases in the middle.

This clone was seen only a few times. The chain recombines TRBV6-6 with TRBJ2-7, with 7 positions matching TRBD2. With V trimmed by 6 bases and J by 4 bases, 6 bases remained unmatched. Per the germline V gene, CDR1 is MNHNY and CDR2 is SVGAGI (reference sequence). This CDR3 spans 13 amino acids. In DNA form, the CDR3 reads TGTGCCAGCAGGTCTAGCGGTACATACGAGCAGTACTTC. Protein: CASRSSGTYEQYF.

The J gene is TRBJ2-5, the V gene TRBV28; 11 nucleotides agree with TRBD1. CDR3 size: 14 residues. Trimming at V came to 5 bases and at J to 5 bases, leaving 4 bases not matched to a gene. The germline V gene encodes CDR1 MDHEN and CDR2 SYDVKM. In DNA, the CDR3 is TGTGCCAGCAGTAAGGGACAGGGGGGTGAGACCCAGTACTTC. Residues: CASSKGQGGETQYF. Based on the CDR3 plus reference TRBV28 and TRBJ2-5, the full variable domain is DVKVTQSSRYLVKRTGEKVFLECVQDMDHENMFWYRQDPGLGLRLIYFSYDVKMKEKGDIPEGYSVSREKKERFSLILESASTNQTSMYLCASSKGQGGETQYFGPGTRLLVL.

V is TRBV5-1 and J is TRBJ2-5; D may be TRBD2 (5 bases). This CDR3 region has 13 residues. V lost 4 bases to trimming and J lost 4 bases, with 11 bases between them. The germline V gene has CDR1 SGHRS and CDR2 YFSETQ. The CDR3 region is CASSPGNTETQYF. In DNA form, the CDR3 reads TGCGCCAGCAGCCCCGGGAATACAGAGACCCAGTACTTC.

The genes are TRBV18 and TRBJ2-7, with TRBD1 identical over 7 bases. The germline V gene has CDR1 KGHSH and CDR2 LQKENI. Unmatched junction bases numbered 14, after V lost 8 bases and J lost 10 bases. The CDR3 has 13 residues. The DNA for the CDR3 is TGTGCCAGCGCAGAGGACAGGAGATCTGGTCAGTACTTC. It encodes CASAEDRRSGQYF.

V is TRBV2 and J is TRBJ2-1, with D possibly TRBD2 on 5 matching bases. The CDR3 contains 13 residues. Looked up from germline, CDR1 is SNHLY and CDR2 is FYNNEI. V shed 6 bases and J shed 1 base, with 7 bases lying between them. CDR3 protein: CASSGKSYNEQFF. CDR3 DNA: TGTGCCAGCAGCGGGAAGTCCTACAATGAGCAGTTCTTC.

The chain combines TRBV25-1 with TRBJ2-5; 7 bases align to TRBD2. Germline lookup yields CDR1 MGHDK and CDR2 SYGVNS. CDR3 length equals 15 residues. The J segment lost 1 base and the V segment lost 4 bases, leaving 6 bases of the junction unmatched. The CDR3 nucleotides are TGTGCCAGCAGTGTATCGGCTAGCGGCCAAGAGACCCAGTACTTC. Its protein is CASSVSASGQETQYF. Combining the CDR3 with reference TRBV25-1 and TRBJ2-5 gives the whole variable domain EADIYQTPRYLVIGTGKKITLECSQTMGHDKMYWYQQDPGMELHLIHYSYGVNSTEKGDLSSESTVSRIRTEHFPLTLESARPSHTSQYLCASSVSASGQETQYFGPGTRLLVL.

This clone has a handful of counts. The chain has TRBV13 and TRBJ2-7; D possibly corresponds to TRBD2 (5 bases). Germline CDR1 and CDR2: PRHDT and FYEKMQ (reference sequence). V lost 0 bases to trimming and J lost 7 bases, with 19 bases between them. CDR3 size: 16 residues. The DNA of the CDR3 is TGTGCCAGCAGCTTAGGCCTGGGGAGTCACCTACGAGAGCAGTACTTC. The encoded protein is CASSLGLGSHLREQYF.

The chain has TRBV4-1 and TRBJ2-2; D may be TRBD1 (6 bases). In germline, CDR1 is MGHRA, CDR2 YSYEKL. The CDR3 has 15 residues. V lost 2 bases and J lost 10, with 17 bases in between. The CDR3: CASSQTGQTPEELFF. For the CDR3, the DNA is TGCGCCAGCAGCCAAACGGGACAAACCCCTGAGGAGCTGTTTTTT.

V usage is TRBV28 and J usage is TRBJ2-7, with TRBD1 matching over 7 bases. CDR3 size: 16 residues. Looked up from germline, CDR1 is MDHEN and CDR2 is SYDVKM. The V and J ends lost 6 bases and 4 bases, in that order; junction bases with no gene match: 15. CDR3 in amino acids: CASSLPGQFWGYEQYF. CDR3 DNA sequence: TGTGCCAGCAGCCTACCGGGACAGTTTTGGGGATACGAGCAGTACTTC. Supplemented by reference TRBV28 and TRBJ2-7, the full variable domain reads DVKVTQSSRYLVKRTGEKVFLECVQDMDHENMFWYRQDPGLGLRLIYFSYDVKMKEKGDIPEGYSVSREKKERFSLILESASTNQTSMYLCASSLPGQFWGYEQYFGPGTRLTVT.

The rearrangement uses TRBV19 and TRBJ1-3; D ambiguous. The V and J ends lost 8 bases and 0 bases respectively, with 11 bases between them. This CDR3 has 14 residues. Germline lookup yields CDR1 LNHDA and CDR2 SQIVND (reference sequence). The CDR3, as DNA: TGTGCCAGTTCACTGGGCAGCTCTGGAAACACCATATATTTT. It specifies CASSLGSSGNTIYF. Supplemented by reference TRBV19 and TRBJ1-3, the full variable domain reads DGGITQSPKYLFRKEGQNVTLSCEQNLNHDAMYWYRQDPGQGLRLIYYSQIVNDFQKGDIAEGYSVSREKKESFPLTVTSAQKNPTAFYLCASSLGSSGNTIYFGEGSWLTVV.

J is TRBJ2-1 and V is TRBV5-1; maybe TRBD1 (5 bases). The germline gives CDR1 SGHRS, CDR2 YFSETQ. Trimming took 4 bases from V and 0 from J, leaving 11 bases between them. This CDR3 is 15 amino acids long. The CDR3 reads CASSLRVSSYNEQFF. DNA for the CDR3: TGCGCCAGCAGCCTCAGGGTTAGCTCCTACAATGAGCAGTTCTTC.

This chain joins TRBV6-6 and TRBJ1-5, with 11 bases lining up with TRBD1. This CDR3 region has 16 residues. J lost 6 bases, V lost 4 bases, and 8 bases had no gene match. Germline-derived CDR1 and CDR2 are MNHNY and SVGAGI (reference sequence). DNA of the CDR3: TGTGCCAGCAGTTCCCACGGGACAGGGGGGAGTCAGCCCCAGCATTTT. This translates into CASSSHGTGGSQPQHF.

This clone has a single count. The CDR3 bases are TGCGCCAGCAGCGGCAGGGGACAGGAGCAGTACTTC. Translation gives CASSGRGQEQYF. The V gene is TRBV4-1, the J gene TRBJ2-7, with TRBD1 identical over 7 bases. This CDR3 spans 12 amino acids. The germline V gene encodes CDR1 MGHRA and CDR2 YSYEKL. J was trimmed by 7 bases and V by 5 bases; bases with no gene match: 5.

The gene calls are TRBV5-1 and TRBJ1-2, with 8 bases identical to TRBD1. Per the germline V gene, CDR1 is SGHRS and CDR2 is YFSETQ. The CDR3 consists of 15 residues. V lost 0 bases to trimming and J lost 13 bases; unmatched junction nucleotides: 14. The CDR3 coding sequence is TGCGCCAGCAGCTTGGACGGCGGACAGGGCTCCTCGTGCACCTTC. Translating gives CASSLDGGQGSSCTF.

The J gene is TRBJ1-6, the V gene TRBV6-6; 7 bases are shared with TRBD1. Germline V gives CDR1 MNHNY, CDR2 SVGAGI (reference sequence). The length of the CDR3 is 14 residues. Trimming at V came to 6 bases and at J to 10 bases, leaving 9 bases not matched to a gene. Written as DNA, the CDR3 is TGTGCCAGCAGGGGCGGGACAGCCCGGTCACCCCTCCACTTT. This encodes CASRGGTARSPLHF.

V usage is TRBV3-1 (or the pseudogene TRBV3-2) and J usage is TRBJ1-1; maybe TRBD1 (6 bases). Trimming pared 5 bases from V and 1 base from J, leaving 8 bases between. Germline CDR1 LGHDT, CDR2 YNNKEL (reference sequence). This CDR3 spans 13 amino acids. The CDR3 nucleotides are TGTGCCAGCAGCGGGACACCGAACACTGAAGCTTTCTTT. Translating gives CASSGTPNTEAFF.

The J gene is TRBJ2-3, the V gene TRBV7-9; D perhaps matches TRBD1 (6 bases). There are 14 residues in the CDR3. V lost 4 bases and J 8 bases, leaving 16 bases between the germline ends. The germline V gene encodes CDR1 SEHNR and CDR2 FQNEAQ (reference sequence). CDR3 protein: CASSYTAPQGTQYF. In nucleotides, the CDR3 is TGTGCCAGCAGCTACACCGCCCCACAGGGTACGCAGTATTTT. Full variable domain (rest looked up from reference TRBV7-9 and TRBJ2-3): DTGVSQNPRHKITKRGQNVTFRCDPISEHNRLYWYRQTLGQGPEFLTYFQNEAQLEKSRLLSDRFSAERPKGSFSTLEIQRTEQGDSAMYLCASSYTAPQGTQYFGPGTRLTVL.

This chain joins TRBV11-2 and TRBJ2-1, with 13 bases matching TRBD2. Germline values: CDR1 SGHAT, CDR2 FQNNGV. J lost 0 bases, V lost 5 bases, and 10 bases had no gene match. This CDR3 comprises 19 residues. This CDR3 is CASSPGQRTSGSSYNEQFF. In DNA form, the CDR3 reads TGTGCCAGCAGCCCGGGACAGCGGACTAGCGGGAGCTCCTACAATGAGCAGTTCTTC.

The chain couples TRBV3-1 (or the pseudogene TRBV3-2) to TRBJ2-7; D is possibly TRBD1 (6 bases). CDR1 and CDR2 (germline): LGHDT, YNNKEL (reference sequence). V shed 1 base and J shed 3 bases, with 10 bases lying between them. This CDR3 region has 14 residues. In DNA, the CDR3 is TGTGCCAGCAGCCAAGTCCCAGGGGACTACGAGCAGTACTTC. Translated, it gives CASSQVPGDYEQYF.

The rearrangement links TRBV6-5 to TRBJ1-2, with D possibly being TRBD1 (5 bases). Germline V gives CDR1 MNHEY, CDR2 SVGAGI. V was clipped by 5 bases and J by 1 base, with 8 bases between them. The CDR3 sequence is 13 residues long. For the CDR3, the DNA is TGTGCCAGCAGTCCCAGGGTTAACTATGGCTACACCTTC. It specifies CASSPRVNYGYTF.

The chain links TRBV28 to TRBJ2-7; 7 bases agree with TRBD2. The CDR3 sequence is 14 residues long. Looked up from germline, CDR1 is MDHEN and CDR2 is SYDVKM. Unmatched junction bases numbered 7, after V lost 6 bases and J lost 2 bases. This CDR3 is CASRRSGVPYEQYF. The CDR3 coding sequence is TGTGCCAGCAGGAGGAGCGGGGTTCCCTACGAGCAGTACTTC.